The 10 T cell receptor beta chains below come from one sample, sequenced in a study of blood T cells in healthy people across ages. Together with a sample-barcoded 5' primer, a J-beta primer mix was included in a second PCR lasting roughly 7 to 11 cycles. Using its own MiXCR run on the 5' RACE reads, TCRdb lists one record per CDR3 protein. This table holds 750,000 to 950,000 distinct CDR3 sequences, approximately 32% found once. In addition, the sample was reused for a study of T cells of mothers and their children.

Input material: blood. All receptors come from a woman aged 40 to 50 in good health.

This chain links TRBV28 with TRBJ1-3, with D unresolved. This CDR3 is 16 amino acids long. The germline gives CDR1 MDHEN, CDR2 SYDVKM. V was trimmed by 2 bases and J by 4 bases, leaving 15 bases between them. CDR3 region: CASSLTGRGSGNTIYF. Here the CDR3 DNA reads TGTGCCAGCAGTTTAACCGGACGTGGATCCGGAAACACCATATATTTT.

This chain joins TRBV5-8 and TRBJ2-7; D may match TRBD1 or TRBD2 (5 bases each). Germline assignment: CDR1 SGHTS and CDR2 YDEGEE. The length of the CDR3 is 13 residues. Trimming stripped 6 bases from V and 3 bases from J, with 13 bases between. DNA for the CDR3: TGTGCCAGCACCGTCCTTGGGGGCTACGAGCAGTACTTC. Its translation is CASTVLGGYEQYF.

The gene calls are TRBV3-1 and TRBJ2-5; D not resolved. With 0 bases removed from V and 7 bases from J, the gap between germline ends came to 12 bases. The CDR3 sequence is 14 residues long. The germline gives CDR1 LGHDT, CDR2 YNNKEL (reference sequence). The CDR3 loop reads CASSQDLIPGTQYF. DNA of the CDR3: TGTGCCAGCAGCCAAGATTTGATCCCGGGGACCCAGTACTTC.

The sample holds a few counts of this clonotype. This chain connects TRBV2 to TRBJ2-1; unclear D gene. The CDR3 sequence is 12 residues long. Trimming took off 6 bases at V and 14 bases at J, with 17 bases between the two ends. CDR1 is SNHLY, CDR2 FYNNEI, per germline. CDR3 residues: CASRSNPPVEFF. The CDR3 DNA reads as TGTGCCAGCAGGTCCAACCCACCGGTAGAGTTCTTC.

This chain uses TRBV20-1 with TRBJ2-4, with 8 bases aligning to TRBD2. This CDR3 region has 16 residues. The junction had 4 bases not matched to a gene; V was cut back by 0 bases and J by 0 bases. Germline CDR1 DFQATT, CDR2 SNEGSKA (reference sequence). The CDR3 reads CSARELAALAKNIQYF. In DNA, the CDR3 is TGCAGTGCTAGAGAACTAGCGGCGCTAGCCAAAAACATTCAGTACTTC.

This clonotype appeared a few times. The chain is built from TRBV7-2 and TRBJ1-1; TRBD1 agrees at 7 bases. Germline V gives CDR1 SGHTA, CDR2 FQGNSA. CDR3 length: 14 amino acids. V trimming: 5 bases; J trimming: 5 bases; junction bases outside the gene matches: 8. The CDR3 protein is CASSPTGAWTEAFF. The CDR3 nucleotides read TGTGCCAGCAGCCCCACAGGGGCCTGGACTGAAGCTTTCTTT.

Only a few counts were recorded for this clonotype. V gene TRBV12-3 or TRBV12-4 combines with J gene TRBJ2-1; TRBD1 matches 7 bases. This CDR3 comprises 14 residues. V shed 6 bases and J 12 bases; nucleotides not matched to a gene: 14. For the CDR3, the DNA is TGTGCCAGCAGCCCGGGACAAGGGGGCACAGGGCAGTTCTTC. Translated: CASSPGQGGTGQFF.

A word on this clonotype: At one boundary the junction diverges from the germline segment, which might be a read error. The gene calls are TRBV5-1 and TRBJ1-2; D not resolved. CDR3 length: 15 residues. The germline CDR1 and CDR2 sequences are SGHRS and YFSETQ. The CDR3, as DNA: TGCACCAGCAGCCAGGTCGTAGGAGCAGCCTATGGCTACACCTTC. Its protein is CTSSQVVGAAYGYTF. The variable domain in full, completed from reference TRBV5-1 and TRBJ1-2, reads KAGVTQTPRYLIKTRGQQVTLSCSPISGHRSVSWYQQTPGQGLQFLFEYFSETQRNKGNFPGRFSGRQFSNSRSEMNVSTLELGDSALYLCTSSQVVGAAYGYTFGSGTRLTVV.

This clonotype was seen only a few times. Here the CDR3 DNA reads TGTGCCAGCACTAAAGACCGGGGGGCAGGCTATGGCTACACCTTC. Translated, it gives CASTKDRGAGYGYTF. V gene TRBV13 combines with J gene TRBJ1-2, with D possibly being TRBD1 (6 bases). The V end lost 7 bases, the J end lost 4 bases, and 19 bases lay between the germline ends. The CDR3 totals 15 residues. CDR1 and CDR2 from the germline V gene are PRHDT and FYEKMQ (reference sequence).

This clonotype has just one count. V and J are TRBV18 and TRBJ1-3, with D uncertain. From germline, CDR1 is KGHSH and CDR2 LQKENI. This CDR3 comprises 13 residues. Trimming took 2 bases from V and 7 from J, leaving 9 bases between them. In nucleotides, the CDR3 is TGTGCCAGCTCACCAAATATCGGGAACACCATATATTTT. Translated: CASSPNIGNTIYF.